One T cell receptor (beta chain) is described in this entry. The time point denotes: newly diagnosed GD, antithyroid drugs for less than 3 months. Extracted RNA from PBMCs served as the source of the TCR library. This sample was taken from a study of regulatory T cells in long-lasting Graves disease. Combining iRepertoire HTBI primers with Arm-PCR of CDR3 regions, the authors built TCR beta libraries. A single record per CDR3 protein comes from TCRdb applying MiXCR to the multiplex PCR reads. This sample has hundreds of thousands of distinct CDR3 sequences, with around an eighth found just once. Trimming shortened V by 1 base and J by 5 bases, and 8 bases separated the two germline ends. The CDR3 consists of 13 residues. Germline V CDR1 and CDR2: LNHNV, YYDKDF (reference sequence). These data are also associated with another study on T cells in Graves' hyperthyroidism and ophthalmopathy.

The starting material was peripheral blood mononuclear cells (PBMCs), obtained at new diagnosis, from a patient treated with antithyroid drugs. The chain recombines TRBV15 with TRBJ2-5; no clear D gene. The source of this sequence is a young man with Graves disease. The CDR3 protein is CATSRGLKETQYF. In nucleotides, the CDR3 is TGTGCCACCAGCAGAGGTCTCAAGGAGACCCAGTACTTC.